This T cell receptor beta chain appears in the sequencing data of a study of OX40 agonist ivuxolimab in advanced cancers. Study-level background: While on treatment, patients had intravenous ivuxolimab at 0.01 to 10 mg/kg every 2 weeks.

The table came from immunoSEQ multiplex PCR; TCRdb's copy has only in-frame clones and leaves some out. The table shows tens of thousands of clones, with about 85% occurring only once. In regard to this clone: Its antigen is not known.

Study-wide points: The investigators did not determine what antigen specificity the expanded peripheral T cells had. Among the lowest levels of clonal expansion were found in partial responders at 0.1-3.0 mg/kg. The study found that CD8+ T cells averaged more expanded clones than CD4+.

This clonotype was sampled from an adult with an advanced solid tumor such as melanoma, head and neck, liver or kidney cancer. Sequenced here: CD4+ or CD8+ T cells sorted from blood, sampled in a trial of the OX40 agonist ivuxolimab.

The CDR3 sequence is CASSKGLAGGTGELFF. CDR3 DNA: TGTGCCAGCAGCAAAGGGCTAGCGGGTGGCACCGGGGAGCTGTTTTTT. The chain carries TRBV7-3 and TRBJ2-2; 8 bases fit TRBD2. This CDR3 is 16 amino acids long. J gave up 4 bases and V 5 bases, and 9 bases lay outside the gene matches. Looked up from germline, CDR1 is SGHTA and CDR2 is FQGTGA. Complete variable domain (other parts from reference TRBV7-3 and TRBJ2-2): GAGVSQTPSNKVTEKGKYVELRCDPISGHTALYWYRQSLGQGPEFLIYFQGTGAADDSGLPNDRFFAVRPEGSVSTLKIQRTERGDSAVYLCASSKGLAGGTGELFFGEGSRLTVL.